This TCR beta chain was found in a study of metastatic and nonmetastatic thyroid tumors. Study context: Repertoire comparison spanned blood and tumor or nodule tissue of malignant and benign thyroid patients.

This clone was seen more than once but under ten times. A much larger clonotype is one base distant, so this may be a read error. Prior to thyroid surgery, none of the patients had received any treatment. TCRdb called clones again from the PCR reads with MiXCR. The sample records about 93,000 clones, around 7.8% being singletons. This clonotype was obtained from a female donor with papillary thyroid cancer or a benign thyroid nodule (not recorded which). Some clones in this sample may be carry-over from other donors' samples. Material: blood.

In nucleotides, the CDR3 is TGTGCCATCAGCTTGCGGCGGGCGGATCAGCCCCAGCATTTT. Translation: CAISLRRADQPQHF. V is TRBV5-5 and J is TRBJ1-5; no clear D gene. CDR1 is SGHKS, CDR2 YYEKEE, per germline (reference sequence). There are 14 residues in the CDR3.